Described below is a single T cell receptor beta chain sequence and its context. Antigen: not known. Mismatch with germline at one junction end may stem from a read error. This CDR3 is built from 14 residues. Per germline, CDR1 ENHRY and CDR2 SYGVKD. A second PCR, run for roughly 7 to 12 cycles, used a sample-barcoded 5' primer plus a J-beta primer mix. TCRdb ran MiXCR on the 5' RACE reads and lists one entry per CDR3 protein. The sample holds 1.5 million to 2 million distinct CDR3 sequences; around 40% are singletons and the top ten take more than 20%. The data derive from a study of blood T cells in healthy people across ages. Overall study findings and caveats: There were more naive CD4+ cells and higher diversity in long-lived donors than in aged donors.

Sample: blood. V usage is TRBV10-3 and J usage is TRBJ1-5; 7 nucleotides agree with TRBD1. The TCR originated in a human donor in good health. This CDR3 reads CATSAPGGSQPQHF. In DNA form, the CDR3 reads TGTGCCACCAGTGCGCCAGGGGGAAGTCAGCCCCAGCATTTT.